These T cell receptor beta chains were read from a single sample in a study of CD4 T cells in relation to SARS-CoV-2 and coronaviruses. TCRdb keeps only in-frame clones here, not all; method: immunoSEQ multiplex PCR. The repertoire holds 30,000 to 45,000 clones, with approximately 90% as singletons. Sequenced input: memory CD4+ T cells from PBMCs. The receptors come from an adult with COVID-19. CDR3s include the opening cysteine and the closing phenylalanine or tryptophan. The D gene is left open where the match is weak. Clone size is given for some rows only: seen once, a few or many times, or a class if the clone is expanded.

j_call: TRBJ1-1
clone_size: -
d_call: -
v_call: TRBV28
cdr3_nt: TGTGCCGCAAAGGACACTGAAGCTTTCTTT
cdr3_aa: CAAKDTEAFF

j_call: TRBJ2-2
clone_size: -
d_call: -
v_call: TRBV3-1/TRBV3-2
cdr3_nt: TGTGCCAGCAGCCAAGACCAGCGGCCCACCGGGGAGCTGTTTTTT
cdr3_aa: CASSQDQRPTGELFF

j_call: TRBJ1-1
clone_size: once
d_call: -
v_call: TRBV6-5
cdr3_nt: TGTGCCAGCAGTTACTCAGGGGAATCGGAGACTGAAGCTTTCTTT
cdr3_aa: CASSYSGESETEAFF

j_call: TRBJ2-7
clone_size: -
d_call: -
v_call: TRBV5-1
cdr3_nt: TGCGCCAGCAGCTTGGACTCAACCCGCGAGCAGTACTTC
cdr3_aa: CASSLDSTREQYF

j_call: TRBJ2-5
clone_size: -
d_call: -
v_call: TRBV5-4
cdr3_nt: TGTGCCAGCAGCTTGGGAGACCGAGAGACCCAGTACTTC
cdr3_aa: CASSLGDRETQYF

j_call: TRBJ2-3
clone_size: once
d_call: TRBD2
v_call: TRBV5-4
cdr3_nt: TGTGCCAGCAGCACCCGGGTAAACGGGGGGGCGGGAGATACGCAGTATTTT
cdr3_aa: CASSTRVNGGAGDTQYF

j_call: TRBJ1-1
clone_size: -
d_call: -
v_call: TRBV7-2
cdr3_nt: TGTGCCAGCTACAAATCAGGGGTGAACACTGAAGCTTTCTTT
cdr3_aa: CASYKSGVNTEAFF

j_call: TRBJ2-7
clone_size: -
d_call: -
v_call: TRBV18
cdr3_nt: TGTGCCAGCTCATCGAAGACCGCATACGAGCAGTACTTC
cdr3_aa: CASSSKTAYEQYF

j_call: TRBJ2-7
clone_size: -
d_call: -
v_call: TRBV7-7
cdr3_nt: TGTGCTAGCAGCTTGGGCCAGGGGAAAGCGCAGTACTTC
cdr3_aa: CASSLGQGKAQYF

j_call: TRBJ2-3
clone_size: -
d_call: -
v_call: TRBV14
cdr3_nt: TGTGCCAGCAGCCAAGGCACAAGGGGGAGCACAGATACGCAGTATTTT
cdr3_aa: CASSQGTRGSTDTQYF

j_call: TRBJ2-2
clone_size: -
d_call: TRBD2
v_call: TRBV11-3
cdr3_nt: TGTGCCAGCAGCTTAGTACTAGCGGTGGAAACCGGGGAGCTGTTTTTT
cdr3_aa: CASSLVLAVETGELFF

j_call: TRBJ1-1
clone_size: -
d_call: -
v_call: TRBV7-8
cdr3_nt: TGTGCCAGCAGCTTAAGTCAGGGAGGTACTGAAGCTTTCTTT
cdr3_aa: CASSLSQGGTEAFF

j_call: TRBJ1-3
clone_size: -
d_call: -
v_call: TRBV5-5
cdr3_nt: TGTGCCAGCAGCTTGGAAGGGACTGGAAACACCATATATTTT
cdr3_aa: CASSLEGTGNTIYF

j_call: TRBJ2-7
clone_size: once
d_call: -
v_call: TRBV10-3
cdr3_nt: TGTGCCATCAGTGACCCGAGGACAGAGACCTCCTACGAGCAGTACTTC
cdr3_aa: CAISDPRTETSYEQYF

j_call: TRBJ1-1
clone_size: -
d_call: -
v_call: TRBV4-1
cdr3_nt: TGCGCCAGCAGCCAAGATTCCCCGAACACTGAAGCTTTCTTT
cdr3_aa: CASSQDSPNTEAFF

j_call: TRBJ1-1
clone_size: -
d_call: -
v_call: TRBV4-3
cdr3_nt: TGCGCCAGCAGCCAAGGCCCGGGGAACACTGAAGCTTTCTTT
cdr3_aa: CASSQGPGNTEAFF

j_call: TRBJ2-1
clone_size: -
d_call: TRBD2
v_call: TRBV4-2
cdr3_nt: TGTGCCAGCAGCCAAGGAGCGGGGGCCGGGATCAATGAGCAGTTCTTC
cdr3_aa: CASSQGAGAGINEQFF

j_call: TRBJ2-3
clone_size: once
d_call: -
v_call: TRBV6-2/TRBV6-3
cdr3_nt: TGTGCCAGCAGTCCAAACCTGCCCGATGATACGCAGTATTTT
cdr3_aa: CASSPNLPDDTQYF

j_call: TRBJ2-3
clone_size: -
d_call: TRBD2
v_call: TRBV9
cdr3_nt: TGTGCCAGCAGCGGACAAGGGAGGACTAGCGGTATCACAGATACGCAGTATTTT
cdr3_aa: CASSGQGRTSGITDTQYF

j_call: TRBJ2-3
clone_size: -
d_call: -
v_call: TRBV29-1
cdr3_nt: TGCAGCGTTGAAGACGGGGGGCGGCCTTATACGCAGTATTTT
cdr3_aa: CSVEDGGRPYTQYF

j_call: TRBJ1-5
clone_size: once
d_call: -
v_call: TRBV27
cdr3_nt: TGTGCCAGCAAAAAGGGGGAAAGCAATCAGCCCCAGCATTTT
cdr3_aa: CASKKGESNQPQHF

j_call: TRBJ1-6
clone_size: -
d_call: -
v_call: TRBV18
cdr3_nt: TGTGCCAGCTCACCATTAAGGGTAAATAATTCACCCCTCCACTTT
cdr3_aa: CASSPLRVNNSPLHF

j_call: TRBJ2-7
clone_size: -
d_call: TRBD1
v_call: TRBV18
cdr3_nt: TGTGCCAGCTCACCAAAGGGGGCCGAGCAGTACTTC
cdr3_aa: CASSPKGAEQYF